Included here is one T cell receptor beta chain sequence, with context. Its target is not known. This table comes from immunoSEQ multiplex PCR, and its TCRdb copy is limited to in-frame clones, with some not included. The repertoire holds 230,000 or so clones, with 88% as singletons. This specimen belongs to a study of cytomegalovirus exposure and HLA in healthy donors. General study results and limits: Rarity marked most TCR sequences, yet some public TCRs occurred in many donors.

Germline-derived CDR1 and CDR2 are SGDLS and YYNGEE. This CDR3 has 15 amino acids. V was clipped by 3 bases and J by 2 bases; unmatched bases: 2. The V gene is TRBV9, the J gene TRBJ2-3; 11 bases agree with TRBD2. The receptor comes from a woman aged 18 to 35 in good health and CMV-seronegative. The sequencing sample was made of PBMCs. CDR3 sequence (DNA): TGTGCCAGCAGCGGGACTAGCGGGTTCACAGATACGCAGTATTTT. As protein: CASSGTSGFTDTQYF.